A single sample is the source of the 19 T cell receptor beta chains below, sequenced in a study of PD-1 blockade in classical Hodgkin lymphoma. Relapses following autologous stem cell transplantation were seen in all patients, with brentuximab vedotin exposure varying. Purification of CD4+ T cells from thawed PBMCs was achieved by magnetic negative selection. Clones were sequenced by immunoSEQ multiplex PCR, and TCRdb holds only the in-frame ones, with some missing. The sample consists of 31,000 or so clones, 85% of them appearing once. The sequencing here drew on CD4+ T cells from blood, taken at baseline. All receptors derive from a human donor with classical Hodgkin lymphoma.

The count of this clone is one. The chain combines TRBV7-2 with TRBJ1-4; TRBD1 matches at 10 bases. With V trimmed by 6 bases and J by 4 bases, 5 bases remained unmatched. The CDR3 totals 15 residues. Germline loops: CDR1 SGHTA, CDR2 FQGNSA. CDR3 residues: CASREGDRGNEKLFF. CDR3 in DNA: TGTGCCAGCAGGGAGGGGGACAGGGGTAATGAAAAACTGTTTTTT.

This chain's CDR3 is CASSWTGDYGYTF. For the CDR3, the DNA is TGTGCCAGCAGTTGGACAGGGGACTATGGCTACACCTTC. The V and J genes are TRBV27 and TRBJ1-2, with 9 positions matching TRBD1. J gave up 3 bases and V 4 bases, and 0 bases lay outside the gene matches. Germline V CDR1 and CDR2: MNHEY, SMNVEV (reference sequence). This CDR3 region has 13 residues.

This clone showed up just once. The chain uses TRBV11-2 and TRBJ2-1; D is possibly TRBD1 (6 bases). Trimming removed 0 bases from V and 9 bases from J, with 12 bases in between. The CDR3 has 14 residues. Germline CDR1 SGHAT, CDR2 FQNNGV. The CDR3 sequence is CASSLDLQGFEQFF. Here the CDR3 DNA reads TGTGCCAGCAGCTTAGATTTACAGGGCTTTGAGCAGTTCTTC.

The chain uses TRBV27 and TRBJ2-7, with D possibly matching TRBD2 (6 bases). CDR1 is MNHEY and CDR2 is SMNVEV in the germline V gene (reference sequence). V was clipped by 2 bases and J by 3 bases, with 8 bases between them. The CDR3 is 13 amino acids. DNA for the CDR3: TGTGCCAGCAGTTTAACTAGCCACTACGAGCAGTACTTC. This encodes CASSLTSHYEQYF.

This chain joins TRBV11-3 and TRBJ2-1; D is undetermined. Germline V gene lookup returns CDR1 SGHNT and CDR2 YENEEA. The CDR3 has 13 amino acids. Trimming took off 5 bases at V and 5 bases at J, with 10 bases between the two ends. This CDR3 reads CASSQGRDNEQFF. Written as DNA, the CDR3 is TGTGCCAGCAGCCAAGGACGAGACAATGAGCAGTTCTTC.

The rearrangement joins TRBV5-1 to TRBJ1-2; no firm D call. V lost 0 bases and J 0 bases, leaving 12 bases between the germline ends. The CDR3 is 16 residues long. Germline assignment: CDR1 SGHRS and CDR2 YFSETQ. Here the CDR3 DNA reads TGCGCCAGCAGCTTGGTGGGTGGCGGGGCTAACTATGGCTACACCTTC. Its protein is CASSLVGGGANYGYTF.

The chain couples TRBV18 to TRBJ1-1, with D unresolved. Between the trimmed V and J ends, which lost 3 bases and 6 bases, there was a span of 11 bases. The germline V gene has CDR1 KGHSH and CDR2 LQKENI. The CDR3 runs 13 residues. CDR3 sequence reads: CASSPNNPPEAFF. The CDR3, as DNA: TGTGCCAGCTCACCTAATAACCCGCCTGAAGCTTTCTTT.

This chain connects TRBV28 to TRBJ1-6; D gene uncertain. Trimming pared 7 bases from V and 6 bases from J, leaving 16 bases between. CDR3 length: 15 amino acids. CDR1 is MDHEN and CDR2 is SYDVKM in the germline V gene. The CDR3 is CASTRTAPANSPLHF. The CDR3 DNA is TGTGCCAGCACCCGGACGGCCCCTGCTAATTCACCCCTCCACTTT.

The chain joins TRBV5-1 to TRBJ2-3, with a tentative D call TRBD1 (7 bases). The CDR3 loop spans 15 amino acids. Germline V gene lookup returns CDR1 SGHRS and CDR2 YFSETQ. Deletions cut 3 bases from V and 8 bases from J, with 19 bases between. CDR3 residues: CASSSTESRGVTQYF. The CDR3 region has the DNA TGCGCCAGCAGCTCGACGGAGTCCAGGGGGGTTACGCAGTATTTT. Filled out from reference TRBV5-1 and TRBJ2-3, the complete variable domain reads KAGVTQTPRYLIKTRGQQVTLSCSPISGHRSVSWYQQTPGQGLQFLFEYFSETQRNKGNFPGRFSGRQFSNSRSEMNVSTLELGDSALYLCASSSTESRGVTQYFGPGTRLTVL.

The gene calls are TRBV30 and TRBJ2-2; D call uncertain. The V and J ends lost 1 base and 6 bases respectively, with 6 bases between them. The CDR3 spans 12 residues. Germline loops: CDR1 GTSNPN, CDR2 SVGIG (reference sequence). This chain's CDR3 is CAWSAFPGELFF. For the CDR3, the DNA is TGTGCCTGGAGTGCCTTCCCCGGGGAGCTGTTTTTT.

The chain joins TRBV7-7 to TRBJ2-1; TRBD2 matches at 8 bases. After removal of 1 base from V and 5 bases from J, the junction contained 4 bases not matched to a gene. This CDR3 comprises 15 residues. In germline, CDR1 is SSHAT, CDR2 FNYEAQ (reference sequence). The CDR3 region is CASSLGTSRNNEQFF. CDR3 DNA: TGTGCCAGCAGCTTAGGGACTAGCAGAAACAATGAGCAGTTCTTC.

The V gene is TRBV28, the J gene TRBJ2-7; D not resolved. Trimming shortened V by 2 bases and J by 2 bases, and 7 bases separated the two germline ends. This CDR3 has 13 residues. Germline CDR1 is MDHEN and CDR2 is SYDVKM. The DNA for the CDR3 is TGTGCCAGCAGTTTACCCGGAGCCTACGAGCAGTACTTC. Protein: CASSLPGAYEQYF.

The V call is TRBV18, the J call TRBJ2-7; no reliable D call. The CDR3 is made up of 13 amino acids. Germline loops: CDR1 KGHSH, CDR2 LQKENI. Trimming pared 2 bases from V and 4 bases from J, leaving 9 bases between. The CDR3 sequence is CASSPGFNYEQYF. In DNA form, the CDR3 reads TGTGCCAGCTCACCAGGGTTCAATTACGAGCAGTACTTC.

This chain joins TRBV7-2 and TRBJ2-3; 11 bases align to TRBD2. Trimming took 6 bases from V and 5 from J; bases not matched to a gene: 7. This CDR3 is built from 15 residues. The germline V gene encodes CDR1 SGHTA and CDR2 FQGNSA. The CDR3 nucleotides read TGTGCCAGCAGGGAAACTAGCGGGGGTCAAGATACGCAGTATTTT. Translation: CASRETSGGQDTQYF.

The V and J genes are TRBV15 and TRBJ1-1, with 7 bases aligning to TRBD1. After removal of 4 bases from V and 4 bases from J, the junction contained 9 bases not matched to a gene. Germline V gives CDR1 LNHNV, CDR2 YYDKDF (reference sequence). CDR3 size: 15 residues. The CDR3 loop reads CATSKGRGRSTEAFF. CDR3 DNA sequence: TGTGCCACCAGCAAGGGGAGGGGGCGGAGCACTGAAGCTTTCTTT.

The chain has TRBV23-1 and TRBJ2-4; the match to TRBD2 covers 8 bases. TRBV23-1 is placed among ORFs of uncertain function. The CDR3 covers 14 residues. The V segment lost 6 bases and the J segment 4 bases; nucleotides outside the gene matches: 5. The CDR3 is CASSPRGGKNIQYF. As DNA, the CDR3 is TGCGCCAGCAGCCCCCGGGGGGGGAAAAACATTCAGTACTTC.

V gene TRBV19 combines with J gene TRBJ1-5; no clear D. This CDR3 is 14 amino acids long. Trimming pared 7 bases from V and 0 bases from J, leaving 10 bases between. Looked up from germline, CDR1 is LNHDA and CDR2 is SQIVND (reference sequence). DNA for the CDR3: TGTGCCAGTAACATAGGGTCTAGCAATCAGCCCCAGCATTTT. It encodes CASNIGSSNQPQHF.

The V and J genes are TRBV7-2 and TRBJ1-5; D not certain. This CDR3 has 16 residues. In germline, CDR1 is SGHTA, CDR2 FQGNSA. V dropped 2 bases and J dropped 10 bases, with 21 bases sitting between them. The CDR3 DNA reads as TGTGCCAGCAGCTTAAATTGGAAGGGCGGCTGGCAACCCCAGCATTTT. This translates into CASSLNWKGGWQPQHF.

This rearrangement joins TRBV18 to TRBJ1-1; 9 bases line up with TRBD1. With 4 bases clipped from V and 7 bases from J, the junction kept 10 bases outside the gene matches. In germline, CDR1 is KGHSH, CDR2 LQKENI. This CDR3 comprises 15 residues. CDR3 residues: CASSRVRVGQGEAFF. The CDR3 DNA is TGTGCCAGCTCACGAGTAAGAGTGGGACAGGGTGAAGCTTTCTTT. The full variable domain, rest sourced from reference TRBV18 and TRBJ1-1, is NAGVMQNPRHLVRRRGQEARLRCSPMKGHSHVYWYRQLPEEGLKFMVYLQKENIIDESGMPKERFSAEFPKEGPSILRIQQVVRGDSAAYFCASSRVRVGQGEAFFGQGTRLTVV.